The source of this T cell receptor beta chain is a study of T cells in Graves' hyperthyroidism and ophthalmopathy. General study points: Researchers found most expanded thyroid clonotypes above 0.001 in blood as well. Model predictions of ophthalmopathy came a median 6.5 months before onset.

In its sample, this clonotype was seen once. Its target is not known. An end of the junction does not agree with germline; a read error may underlie this. TCR beta CDR3 regions were amplified from RNA transcripts. The study used the HTBI primer set for a first-round RT-PCR of the TCR CDR3. Via MiXCR, TCRdb re-called the multiplex PCR reads, giving one row per CDR3 protein. This sample yields about 24,000 distinct CDR3 sequences, of which about 49% are seen a single time; less than 30% belongs to the top ten. Germline CDR1 reads DFQATT; CDR2 reads SNEGSKA (reference sequence). CDR3 length: 12 amino acids.

This TCR derives from a woman aged 40 to 50 with Graves' hyperthyroidism that later progressed to Graves' ophthalmopathy. The rearrangement uses TRBV20-1 and TRBJ1-2, with D tentatively TRBD1 (6 bases). The sequenced sample was blood. This CDR3 is CSAQTGNYGHTF. CDR3 DNA sequence: TGCAGTGCGCAGACAGGAAACTATGGCCACACCTTC.